These 13 T cell receptor beta chains originate from one sample sequenced in a study of response to subunit inactivated influenza vaccine (dated by TCRdb to 2016 to 2018). The library was generated by RT-PCR. Sequenced using an Illumina HiSeq 2500. TCRdb itself trimmed the public reads at Q25 with fastp, ran MiXCR and retained productive beta chains. Each entry merges the rows of one CDR3 protein and shows their most common DNA and genes. This sample gives about 520,000 distinct CDR3 sequences in total; about 7.2% of them show up just once. About an eighth of the sample belongs to the ten largest clones. Sequences were derived from PBMCs from blood, sampled 23 to 25 months after vaccination. Source of these receptors: a man aged 50-75 years who received an inactivated influenza vaccine. Donor details come from another sample of the same person, matched by shared clones.

The V gene is TRBV14, the J gene TRBJ2-2, with TRBD1 matching 10 bases. J lost 5 bases, V lost 5 bases, and 2 bases had no gene match. Per germline, CDR1 SGHDN and CDR2 FVKESK. The CDR3 sequence is 14 residues long. The CDR3 sequence: CASSGGQGTGELFF. The CDR3 bases are TGTGCCAGCAGCGGGGGACAGGGGACCGGGGAGCTGTTTTTT.

This clonotype was counted many times. The chain is built from TRBV10-3 and TRBJ2-2; possibly TRBD1 for D (5 bases). Looked up from germline, CDR1 is ENHRY and CDR2 is SYGVKD. This CDR3 region has 11 residues. V lost 10 bases and J 6 bases, leaving 9 bases between the germline ends. This CDR3 reads CATSGSGELFF. CDR3 in DNA: TGTGCCACCTCAGGGTCCGGGGAGCTGTTTTTT.

This clonotype was seen many times. This chain uses TRBV12-3 or TRBV12-4 with TRBJ2-2; D is uncertain. This CDR3 spans 15 amino acids. V lost 6 bases to trimming and J lost 2 bases, with 13 bases between them. CDR3 nucleotide sequence: TGTGCCAGCAGCCGTGCCGCCTCAAACACCGGGGAGCTGTTTTTT. This sequence encodes CASSRAASNTGELFF.

This rearrangement joins TRBV15 to TRBJ1-1, with 9 bases lining up with TRBD1. Germline assignment: CDR1 LNHNV and CDR2 YYDKDF (reference sequence). Trimming at V came to 4 bases and at J to 2 bases, leaving 2 bases not matched to a gene. The CDR3 loop spans 14 amino acids. CDR3 nucleotides: TGTGCCACCAGCAAGGACAGGGGAAACACTGAAGCTTTCTTT. Its translation is CATSKDRGNTEAFF.

This clonotype appeared many times. CDR3 in amino acids: CASSQAVGYTDTQYF. CDR3 DNA sequence: TGTGCCAGCAGCCAAGCAGTTGGCTACACAGATACGCAGTATTTT. This chain connects TRBV3-1 to TRBJ2-3; D is ambiguous. The CDR3 has 15 residues. From germline, CDR1 is LGHDT and CDR2 YNNKEL (reference sequence). V was shortened by 1 base and J by 2 bases, with 10 bases between the two germline ends.

This clonotype was seen ten or more times. The genes are TRBV12-3 or TRBV12-4 and TRBJ2-5; D might be TRBD2 (5 bases). V was pared by 2 bases and J by 5 bases, with 6 bases between. The CDR3 consists of 12 residues. DNA for the CDR3: TGTGCCAGCAGTTTAATAGCGGAGACCCAGTACTTC. It yields the protein CASSLIAETQYF.

This rearrangement joins TRBV4-1 to TRBJ2-2, with D possibly TRBD1 on 6 matching bases. Germline values: CDR1 MGHRA, CDR2 YSYEKL. Trimming took off 4 bases at V and 5 bases at J, with 17 bases between the two ends. The CDR3 is 16 residues long. The CDR3 sequence: CASSLRGTEGTGELFF. CDR3 DNA sequence: TGCGCCAGCAGCCTTAGGGGGACCGAGGGTACCGGGGAGCTGTTTTTT.

In DNA form, the CDR3 reads TGTGCCATCAGTGAGACGGGCCACAAAAACATTCAGTACTTC. It translates to CAISETGHKNIQYF. The rearrangement links TRBV10-3 to TRBJ2-4; no firm D call. The CDR3 contains 14 residues. Between the trimmed V and J ends, which lost 2 bases and 3 bases, there was a span of 8 bases. Germline V gene data show CDR1 as ENHRY and CDR2 as SYGVKD.

This clonotype was counted a few times. The chain recombines TRBV28 with TRBJ2-3; a weak D match, TRBD1 (6 bases). The CDR3 loop spans 14 amino acids. The V gene lost 5 bases and the J gene lost 2 bases, with 11 bases spanning the gap. CDR1 MDHEN and CDR2 SYDVKM come from the germline V gene. CDR3 protein: CASSGQQPTDTQYF. In DNA form, the CDR3 reads TGTGCCAGCAGTGGACAGCAACCCACAGATACGCAGTATTTT.

V is TRBV5-1 and J is TRBJ1-1; D remains unclear. The V end lost 5 bases, the J end lost 1 base, and 9 bases lay between the germline ends. This CDR3 has 13 residues. Germline V gives CDR1 SGHRS, CDR2 YFSETQ. CDR3 sequence (DNA): TGCGCCAGCAGTATAGGCGAGAACACTGAAGCTTTCTTT. The encoded protein is CASSIGENTEAFF.

The CDR3 loop is CSAREGGVTETQYF. DNA of the CDR3: TGCAGTGCTAGAGAGGGGGGAGTCACGGAGACCCAGTACTTC. This chain links TRBV20-1 with TRBJ2-5; tentative D call: TRBD2 (6 bases). Germline CDR1 DFQATT, CDR2 SNEGSKA (reference sequence). The V end lost 0 bases, the J end lost 5 bases, and 13 bases lay between the germline ends. CDR3 length: 14 residues.

A few counts support this clonotype. The gene calls are TRBV12-3 or TRBV12-4 and TRBJ2-7; 13 positions agree with TRBD2. The length of the CDR3 is 17 residues. V shed 9 bases, J shed 1 base, and the junction held 12 bases outside the gene matches. The CDR3 loop is CARSKRTSGRLSYEQYF. The CDR3 region has the DNA TGTGCCAGATCAAAACGGACTAGCGGGAGACTATCCTACGAGCAGTACTTC.

This clonotype came up many times. The gene calls are TRBV12-3 or TRBV12-4 and TRBJ2-7; D gene unclear. V lost 0 bases and J lost 8, with 5 bases in between. The CDR3 has 11 amino acids. CDR3 region: CASSLAGKQYF. The DNA for the CDR3 is TGTGCCAGCAGTTTAGCAGGGAAGCAGTACTTC.